What follows are 18 T cell receptor beta chains derived from one specimen sequenced in a study of blood T cell dynamics during melanoma immunotherapy. Clones were read by immunoSEQ multiplex PCR, and TCRdb kept only the in-frame ones, dropping some. The sample contains about 11,000 clones, roughly 84% of which appear only once. Time point defined: week 3, after first cycle of checkpoint inhibitor. The sequencing used blood, collected from a patient treated with checkpoint blockade. The receptors shown here come from a human donor with melanoma.

The chain joins TRBV6-6 to TRBJ2-2; the match to TRBD1 covers 10 bases. Germline CDR1 is MNHNY and CDR2 is SVGAGI (reference sequence). The CDR3 loop spans 16 amino acids. V lost 5 bases, J lost 6 bases, and 9 bases stayed unmatched. This chain's CDR3 is CASSHPGQGYAGELFF. The CDR3 DNA reads TGTGCCAGCAGTCACCCGGGACAGGGGTACGCCGGGGAGCTGTTTTTT.

This sequence joins TRBV7-3 and TRBJ2-3; 11 bases fit TRBD2. Germline V gene sequence: CDR1 SGHTA, CDR2 FQGTGA. V lost 2 bases, J lost 1 base, and 8 bases stayed unmatched. The CDR3 runs to 18 residues. In DNA form, the CDR3 reads TGTGCCAGCAGCTTAGGTCTAGCGGGGGGCCCTGGCACAGATACGCAGTATTTT. This encodes CASSLGLAGGPGTDTQYF.

The chain employs TRBV11-3 and TRBJ2-1, with D possibly TRBD1 on 5 matching bases. CDR3 length equals 12 residues. V lost 3 bases and J lost 8, with 8 bases in between. Germline values: CDR1 SGHNT, CDR2 YENEEA. The CDR3, as DNA: TGTGCCAGCAGCTTTCAAGGGGATGAGCAGTTCTTC. Translation gives CASSFQGDEQFF. The whole variable domain, filled in from reference TRBV11-3 and TRBJ2-1, reads EAGVVQSPRYKIIEKKQPVAFWCNPISGHNTLYWYLQNLGQGPELLIRYENEEAVDDSQLPKDRFSAERLKGVDSTLKIQPAELGDSAVYLCASSFQGDEQFFGPGTRLTVL.

This clone showed up just once. The V and J genes are TRBV9 and TRBJ1-5; TRBD1 is a possible D gene (5 bases). The ends were cut back, 4 bases at V and 1 base at J, with 9 bases in the middle. CDR3 length equals 14 residues. Germline loops: CDR1 SGDLS, CDR2 YYNGEE. Here the CDR3 reads CASSMGQSNQPQHF. CDR3 nucleotides: TGTGCCAGCAGCATGGGGCAGAGCAATCAGCCCCAGCATTTT.

The chain has TRBV5-4 and TRBJ1-1; 7 bases match TRBD1. V shed 4 bases, J shed 5 bases, and the junction held 8 bases outside the gene matches. The CDR3 has 14 residues. Germline-derived CDR1 and CDR2 are SGHNT and YYREEE (reference sequence). As DNA, the CDR3 is TGTGCCAGCAGCGTTGACAGGGTCGTAACTGAAGCTTTCTTT. Translating it yields CASSVDRVVTEAFF.

The chain links TRBV28 to TRBJ2-6, with D tentatively TRBD1 (6 bases). V dropped 6 bases and J dropped 0 bases, with 15 bases sitting between them. This CDR3 has 17 amino acids. The germline V gene encodes CDR1 MDHEN and CDR2 SYDVKM. The CDR3 bases are TGTGCCAGCAGCTTAAGTGGACAGTCCTCTGGGGCCAACGTCCTGACTTTC. This gives the protein CASSLSGQSSGANVLTF.

The chain couples TRBV19 to TRBJ1-4; no reliable D call. V was cut by 7 bases and J by 8 bases, with 14 bases left in between. CDR3 length: 13 residues. Germline V gene lookup returns CDR1 LNHDA and CDR2 SQIVND (reference sequence). CDR3 in DNA: TGTGCCAGTACTGGCTCCGGTATGGAAAAACTGTTTTTT. Translation gives CASTGSGMEKLFF.

The chain joins TRBV9 to TRBJ1-3, with no clear D. This CDR3 region has 16 residues. V dropped 0 bases and J dropped 0 bases, with 10 bases sitting between them. Germline assignment: CDR1 SGDLS and CDR2 YYNGEE. In nucleotides, the CDR3 is TGTGCCAGCAGCGTAGAGGTCATCCCCTCTGGAAACACCATATATTTT. Translated: CASSVEVIPSGNTIYF.

The chain uses TRBV18 and TRBJ2-5; the D gene is possibly TRBD2 (5 bases). The CDR3 covers 12 residues. V lost 5 bases, J lost 4 bases, and 8 bases lay in between. Germline CDR1 KGHSH, CDR2 LQKENI. This CDR3 is CASSEGGETQYF. Here the CDR3 DNA reads TGTGCCAGCTCAGAGGGTGGAGAGACCCAGTACTTC.

Remarks on this clone: Germline and junction disagree at one end, which may indicate a read error. This chain uses TRBV7-2 with TRBJ1-1; D unresolved. Germline-derived CDR1 and CDR2 are SGHTA and FQGNSA. The CDR3 extends over 15 amino acids. Written as DNA, the CDR3 is TGCGCCAGCAGCCAAGGGTCAGGAGGCTACACTGAAGCTTTCTTT. Translated: CASSQGSGGYTEAFF.

The chain links TRBV5-4 to TRBJ2-1; D gene uncertain. V was shortened by 4 bases and J by 0 bases, with 11 bases between the two germline ends. CDR3 length: 15 amino acids. Germline V gene data show CDR1 as SGHNT and CDR2 as YYREEE (reference sequence). The CDR3 DNA is TGTGCCAGCAGCCAAGGTTCGAGCTCCTACAATGAGCAGTTCTTC. Encoded protein: CASSQGSSSYNEQFF.

The sample holds one count of this clone. The chain joins TRBV27 to TRBJ1-4; 7 bases are a match to TRBD1. The CDR3 has 14 residues. V lost 6 bases and J lost 3; bases outside the gene matches: 4. Germline V lookup: CDR1 MNHEY, CDR2 SMNVEV (reference sequence). The CDR3 region is CASRTGQANEKLFF. DNA for the CDR3: TGTGCCAGCAGGACAGGGCAAGCTAATGAAAAACTGTTTTTT.

J is TRBJ2-2 and V is TRBV5-6, with 9 bases matching TRBD1. The CDR3 has 16 residues. After removal of 0 bases from V and 3 bases from J, the junction contained 3 bases not matched to a gene. Germline V gives CDR1 SGHDT, CDR2 YYEEEE. The CDR3 is CASSLDGTGYTGELFF. CDR3 in DNA: TGTGCCAGCAGCTTGGACGGGACAGGGTACACCGGGGAGCTGTTTTTT. Complete variable domain (other parts from reference TRBV5-6 and TRBJ2-2): DAGVTQSPTHLIKTRGQQVTLRCSPKSGHDTVSWYQQALGQGPQFIFQYYEEEERQRGNFPDRFSGHQFPNYSSELNVNALLLGDSALYLCASSLDGTGYTGELFFGEGSRLTVL.

As to this clone: Other DNA sequences from this sample encode an identical CDR3 as well. The rearrangement joins TRBV4-3 to TRBJ1-5; no definite D call. Germline lookup yields CDR1 LGHNA and CDR2 YSLEER. This CDR3 region has 14 residues. Trimming removed 1 base from V and 6 bases from J, with 10 bases in between. CDR3 sequence reads: CASSQVAGRQPQHF. CDR3 DNA sequence: TGCGCCAGCAGCCAAGTTGCGGGCCGTCAGCCCCAGCATTTT.

This chain joins TRBV6-6 and TRBJ1-1; TRBD1 might be the D (6 bases). The CDR3 has 15 residues. The germline CDR1 and CDR2 sequences are MNHNY and SVGAGI (reference sequence). V was shortened by 6 bases and J by 7 bases, with 21 bases between the two germline ends. The CDR3 DNA reads TGTGCCAGCAGCTTTCCCTACAGGGTTGAGGGTGAAGCTTTCTTT. It encodes CASSFPYRVEGEAFF.

This clone has more than one count but fewer than ten. This chain joins TRBV2 and TRBJ2-7; D perhaps matches TRBD1 (6 bases). The CDR3 consists of 14 residues. V dropped 4 bases and J dropped 2 bases, with 12 bases sitting between them. The germline V gene encodes CDR1 SNHLY and CDR2 FYNNEI. CDR3 nucleotide sequence: TGTGCCAGCAGTGCTCACCGACAGGCCTACGAGCAGTACTTC. This codes for CASSAHRQAYEQYF. Variable domain in full (rest from reference TRBV2 and TRBJ2-7): EPEVTQTPSHQVTQMGQEVILRCVPISNHLYFYWYRQILGQKVEFLVSFYNNEISEKSEIFDDQFSVERPDGSNFTLKIRSTKLEDSAMYFCASSAHRQAYEQYFGPGTRLTVT.

J is TRBJ2-7 and V is TRBV10-1; TRBD1 aligns across 11 bases. Germline-derived CDR1 and CDR2 are WNHNN and SYGVQD (reference sequence). This CDR3 spans 15 amino acids. V was clipped by 4 bases and J by 3 bases; unmatched bases: 5. The CDR3 loop reads CASSVSGQGDYEQYF. The DNA of the CDR3 is TGCGCCAGCAGTGTTTCGGGACAGGGGGACTACGAGCAGTACTTC.

The table lists this clone with a few counts. The chain employs TRBV30 and TRBJ2-7; D gene unclear. Trimming shortened V by 5 bases and J by 2 bases, and 10 bases separated the two germline ends. The CDR3 has 12 amino acids. Germline V CDR1 and CDR2: GTSNPN, SVGIG (reference sequence). CDR3 sequence reads: CAWALSPYEQYF. The CDR3 DNA sequence: TGTGCCTGGGCCCTATCCCCCTACGAGCAGTACTTC.